Shown below are 23 T cell receptor beta chains from a single sample sequenced in a study of T cells expressing NK-cell markers. TCRdb reprocessed the 5' RACE reads and reports one entry per CDR3 protein, with no DNA. This sample's table reports roughly 450,000 distinct CDR3 sequences. Sequenced: blood T cells: a sorted CD56 or NKG2C T cell subset, CD4+ or CD8+ T cells, or bulk PBMC T cells (not recorded which). The receptors were gathered from a woman between 45 and 65 years old in good health.

The CDR3 loop reads CASSPIGGGETQYF. This chain uses TRBV18 with TRBJ2-5; TCRdb's assignment of TRBD2 cannot be checked, as there is no DNA. Looked up from germline, CDR1 is KGHSH and CDR2 is LQKENI. CDR3 length equals 14 residues.

The chain joins TRBV7-2 to TRBJ2-1. CDR1 and CDR2 (germline): SGHTA, FQGNSA. The CDR3 is 14 residues long. CDR3 loop: CASSLVMGKEEQFF.

The chain employs TRBV14 and TRBJ1-1; TCRdb selects TRBD1, and the lack of DNA leaves this call unchecked. Germline V gene data show CDR1 as SGHDN and CDR2 as FVKESK. There are 14 residues in the CDR3. CDR3 residues: CASSQRQALTEAFF.

The rearrangement links TRBV5-1 to TRBJ2-4; lacking DNA, the TRBD2 call made by TCRdb goes unchecked. The CDR3 sequence is 12 residues long. CDR1 SGHRS and CDR2 YFSETQ come from the germline V gene. CDR3 amino acids: CASSLGSGLPYF.

The rearrangement links TRBV28 to TRBJ2-7; the TRBD2 assignment by TCRdb is unverifiable without DNA. This CDR3 is built from 14 residues. Germline CDR1 MDHEN, CDR2 SYDVKM. CDR3 sequence: CASTVSGRSYEQYF. Using reference TRBV28 and TRBJ2-7 for the parts outside the CDR3, the full variable domain is DVKVTQSSRYLVKRTGEKVFLECVQDMDHENMFWYRQDPGLGLRLIYFSYDVKMKEKGDIPEGYSVSREKKERFSLILESASTNQTSMYLCASTVSGRSYEQYFGPGTRLTVT.

The CDR3 here is CASSLSPGASRSYNEQFF. This chain links TRBV5-1 with TRBJ2-1; TCRdb's D call, TRBD1, is unchecked because there is no DNA. This CDR3 has 18 residues. CDR1 SGHRS and CDR2 YFSETQ come from the germline V gene.

The chain employs TRBV15 and TRBJ1-2; no DNA is available, so the TRBD1 call from TCRdb remains unchecked. Looked up from germline, CDR1 is LNHNV and CDR2 is YYDKDF (reference sequence). The CDR3 is 15 residues long. Here the CDR3 reads CATSRDRGQGDGYTF.

The chain carries TRBV4-2 and TRBJ2-5; TCRdb's assignment of TRBD1 cannot be checked, as there is no DNA. This CDR3 region has 15 residues. CDR1 LGHNA and CDR2 YNFKEQ come from the germline V gene. CDR3 sequence reads: CASSRTGTVQETQYF.

The V gene is TRBV20-1, the J gene TRBJ2-1; TCRdb's assignment of TRBD2 cannot be checked, as there is no DNA. The CDR3 loop spans 16 amino acids. Germline V gene data show CDR1 as DFQATT and CDR2 as SNEGSKA (reference sequence). CDR3: CSATEEAGGSGNEQFF.

This chain connects TRBV7-3 to TRBJ2-7. The CDR3 is 14 amino acids. The V gene's germline CDR1 is SGHTA and CDR2 FQGTGA. The CDR3 sequence: CASSLTGVGYEQYF. The full variable domain, in which reference TRBV7-3 and TRBJ2-7 provide the parts outside the CDR3, is GAGVSQTPSNKVTEKGKYVELRCDPISGHTALYWYRQSLGQGPEFLIYFQGTGAADDSGLPNDRFFAVRPEGSVSTLKIQRTERGDSAVYLCASSLTGVGYEQYFGPGTRLTVT.

The rearrangement uses TRBV10-3 and TRBJ1-1. CDR3 length: 13 amino acids. Germline lookup yields CDR1 ENHRY and CDR2 SYGVKD. CDR3: CAISRTQNTEAFF.

The chain combines TRBV10-3 with TRBJ2-7. This CDR3 region has 13 residues. Germline V gives CDR1 ENHRY, CDR2 SYGVKD. Here the CDR3 reads CAISAEGLYEQYF.

The genes are TRBV29-1 and TRBJ2-1. The germline CDR1 and CDR2 sequences are SQVTM and ANQGSEA. There are 16 residues in the CDR3. This CDR3 reads CSVDPMPADSYNEQFF.

The chain is built from TRBV7-9 and TRBJ2-3. CDR3 length: 15 amino acids. Germline CDR1 is SEHNR and CDR2 is FQNEAQ (reference sequence). The CDR3 sequence is CASSLDTTSSDTQYF.

The rearrangement links TRBV20-1 to TRBJ2-6; TCRdb returns TRBD2, unconfirmable since there is no DNA. The germline V gene has CDR1 DFQATT and CDR2 SNEGSKA (reference sequence). CDR3 length: 20 residues. The CDR3: CSASFDLTPQLSPGANVLTF.

The chain uses TRBV6-5 and TRBJ1-1. The CDR3 sequence is 11 residues long. Germline-derived CDR1 and CDR2 are MNHEY and SVGAGI. CDR3: CASWGDTEAFF.

The chain couples TRBV7-2 to TRBJ1-1. CDR3 length: 15 residues. Germline-derived CDR1 and CDR2 are SGHTA and FQGNSA. CDR3 loop: CASSLALSRNTEAFF.

The V call is TRBV4-1, the J call TRBJ2-1. This CDR3 is 15 amino acids long. Germline CDR1 reads MGHRA; CDR2 reads YSYEKL. The CDR3 here is CASSYGQDPYNEQFF.

This CDR3 is CATSRDASASEKLFF. The chain is built from TRBV15 and TRBJ1-4. Germline V lookup: CDR1 LNHNV, CDR2 YYDKDF (reference sequence). This CDR3 region has 15 residues.

The chain is built from TRBV7-8 and TRBJ2-5; TCRdb calls TRBD1, which cannot be checked without DNA. The CDR3 covers 15 residues. Germline values: CDR1 SGHVS, CDR2 FQNEAQ. The CDR3: CASSVTGTRVETQYF.

The CDR3 protein is CASSQDMLAGASYEQYF. The chain employs TRBV14 and TRBJ2-7; TCRdb selects TRBD2, and the lack of DNA leaves this call unchecked. Germline CDR1 reads SGHDN; CDR2 reads FVKESK. The CDR3 totals 17 residues.

The chain couples TRBV5-1 to TRBJ2-1; without DNA, the TCRdb call of TRBD1 cannot be checked. CDR1 and CDR2 (germline): SGHRS, YFSETQ. This CDR3 contains 16 residues. The CDR3 protein is CATRPVASIGGTEQFF.

CDR3 region: CASSFDSSWPQHF. The chain couples TRBV27 to TRBJ1-5; no DNA is available, so the TRBD1 call from TCRdb remains unchecked. The CDR3 has 13 amino acids. Germline V gene sequence: CDR1 MNHEY, CDR2 SMNVEV (reference sequence).